This T cell receptor (beta chain) originates from a study of cytomegalovirus exposure and HLA in healthy donors. A note on this clone: No antigen is known for it.

Study-level results: The dataset shows that most TCR sequences were rare, while some public TCRs occurred in many donors.

V was pared by 3 bases and J by 5 bases, with 10 bases between. The CDR3 covers 12 residues. The germline V gene encodes CDR1 GTSNPN and CDR2 SVGIG (reference sequence). The PCR ran on 60 Vbeta and 13 Jbeta primers. The protocol was immunoSEQ multiplex PCR, while the TCRdb copy is restricted to in-frame clones and leaves out a portion. The listing contains some 41,000 clones. This sequence was found in a man aged 30-40 years in good health and CMV-seronegative. The V gene is TRBV30, the J gene TRBJ1-1; possibly TRBD1 for D (6 bases). Sequencing used PBMCs. The DNA of the CDR3 is TGTGCCTGGAGGGGGGGGCGAACTGAAGCTTTCTTT. This encodes CAWRGGRTEAFF.